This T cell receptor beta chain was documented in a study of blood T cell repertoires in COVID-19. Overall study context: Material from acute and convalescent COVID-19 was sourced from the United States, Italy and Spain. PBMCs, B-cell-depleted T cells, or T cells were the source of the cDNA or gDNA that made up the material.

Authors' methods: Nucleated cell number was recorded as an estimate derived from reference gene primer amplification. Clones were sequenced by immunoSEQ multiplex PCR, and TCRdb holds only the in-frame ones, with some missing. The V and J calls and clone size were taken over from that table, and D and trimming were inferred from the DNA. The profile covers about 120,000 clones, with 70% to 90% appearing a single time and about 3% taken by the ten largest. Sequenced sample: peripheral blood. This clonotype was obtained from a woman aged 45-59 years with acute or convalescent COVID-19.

In DNA form, the CDR3 reads TGTGCCAGCAGCCCGTCTTCCCAGAGCACAGATACGCAGTATTTT. Translation: CASSPSSQSTDTQYF. The chain combines TRBV7-9 with TRBJ2-3; D remains ambiguous. Trimming took 5 bases from V and 0 from J, leaving 12 bases between them. This CDR3 contains 15 residues. From germline, CDR1 is SEHNR and CDR2 FQNEAQ (reference sequence).